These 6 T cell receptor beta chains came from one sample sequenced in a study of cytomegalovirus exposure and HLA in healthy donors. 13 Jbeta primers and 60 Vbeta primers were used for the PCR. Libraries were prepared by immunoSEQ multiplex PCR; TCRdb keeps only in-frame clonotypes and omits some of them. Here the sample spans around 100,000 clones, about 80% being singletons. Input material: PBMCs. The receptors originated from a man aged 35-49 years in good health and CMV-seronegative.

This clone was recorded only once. CDR3 sequence reads: CSVIGSGANVLTF. Written as DNA, the CDR3 is TGCAGCGTCATCGGCTCTGGGGCCAACGTCCTGACTTTC. The rearrangement uses TRBV29-1 and TRBJ2-6; the D is unclear. The length of the CDR3 is 13 residues. V shed 6 bases and J shed 0 bases, with 6 bases lying between them. Germline lookup yields CDR1 SQVTM and CDR2 ANQGSEA.

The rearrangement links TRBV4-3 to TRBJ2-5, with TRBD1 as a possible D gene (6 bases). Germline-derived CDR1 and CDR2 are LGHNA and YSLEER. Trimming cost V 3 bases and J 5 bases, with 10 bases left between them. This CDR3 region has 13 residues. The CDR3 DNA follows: TGCGCCAGCAGCCAGGCAAGGGGGGAGACCCAGTACTTC. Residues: CASSQARGETQYF.

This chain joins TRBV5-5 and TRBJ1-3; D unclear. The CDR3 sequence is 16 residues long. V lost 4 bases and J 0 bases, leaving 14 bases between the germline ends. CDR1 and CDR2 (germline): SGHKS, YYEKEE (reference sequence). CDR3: CASSRKAESSGNTIYF. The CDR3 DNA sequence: TGTGCCAGCAGCCGGAAGGCGGAGAGCTCTGGAAACACCATATATTTT.

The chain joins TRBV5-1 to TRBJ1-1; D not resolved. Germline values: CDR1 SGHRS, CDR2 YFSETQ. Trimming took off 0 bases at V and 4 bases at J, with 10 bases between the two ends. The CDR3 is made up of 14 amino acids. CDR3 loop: CASSLARLGTEAFF. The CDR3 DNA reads TGCGCCAGCAGCTTGGCGCGGCTCGGCACTGAAGCTTTCTTT.

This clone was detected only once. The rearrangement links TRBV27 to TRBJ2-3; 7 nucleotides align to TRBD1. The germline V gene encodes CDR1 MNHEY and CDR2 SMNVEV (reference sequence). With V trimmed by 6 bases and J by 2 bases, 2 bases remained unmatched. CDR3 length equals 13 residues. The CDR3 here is CASRTGNTDTQYF. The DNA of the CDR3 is TGTGCCAGCAGGACAGGGAACACAGATACGCAGTATTTT.

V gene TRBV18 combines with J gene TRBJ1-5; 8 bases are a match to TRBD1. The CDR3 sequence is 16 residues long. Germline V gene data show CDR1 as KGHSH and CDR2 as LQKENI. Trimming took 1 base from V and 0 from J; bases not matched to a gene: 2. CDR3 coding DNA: TGTGCCAGCTCACCACTGGGACAGGATAGCAATCAGCCCCAGCATTTT. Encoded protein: CASSPLGQDSNQPQHF.